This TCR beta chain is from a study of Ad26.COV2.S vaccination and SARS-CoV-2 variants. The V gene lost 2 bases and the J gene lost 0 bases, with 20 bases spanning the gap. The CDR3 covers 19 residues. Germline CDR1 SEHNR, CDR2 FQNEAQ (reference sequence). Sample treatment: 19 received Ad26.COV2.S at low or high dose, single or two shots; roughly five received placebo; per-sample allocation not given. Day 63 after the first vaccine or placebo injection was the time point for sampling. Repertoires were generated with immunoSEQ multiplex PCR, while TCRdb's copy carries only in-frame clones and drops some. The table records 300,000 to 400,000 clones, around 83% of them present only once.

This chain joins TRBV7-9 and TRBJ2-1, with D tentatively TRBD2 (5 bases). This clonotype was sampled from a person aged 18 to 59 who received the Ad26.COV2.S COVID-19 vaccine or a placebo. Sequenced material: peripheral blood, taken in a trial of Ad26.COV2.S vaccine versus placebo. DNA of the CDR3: TGTGCCAGCAGCTTATTTCGTTCGGGTGGACTTCTCTCCTACAATGAGCAGTTCTTC. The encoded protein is CASSLFRSGGLLSYNEQFF.